These 21 T cell receptor beta chains came from one sample sequenced in a study of cytomegalovirus exposure and HLA in healthy donors. Profiling relied on immunoSEQ multiplex PCR, and the TCRdb table lists in-frame clones only, not all of them. The data contain about 130,000 clones, roughly nine tenths of them seen just once; the ten biggest clones take up 9%. Specimen: PBMCs. Source of these receptors: a woman aged 18-29 years in good health and CMV-seropositive.

The chain employs TRBV19 and TRBJ1-1; D not certain. This CDR3 has 16 amino acids. V lost 2 bases to trimming and J lost 0 bases, with 13 bases between them. The germline CDR1 and CDR2 sequences are LNHDA and SQIVND (reference sequence). This CDR3 is CASSISFTEMNTEAFF. As DNA, the CDR3 is TGTGCCAGTAGTATATCTTTTACAGAGATGAACACTGAAGCTTTCTTT.

V gene TRBV11-2 combines with J gene TRBJ1-2; 8 nucleotides line up with TRBD1. Trimming at V came to 2 bases and at J to 13 bases, leaving 15 bases not matched to a gene. This CDR3 contains 15 residues. The germline gives CDR1 SGHAT, CDR2 FQNNGV. The CDR3 DNA reads as TGTGCCAGCAGCTTAAGTTCACCCGGACAGGGAATATCCACCTTC. This encodes CASSLSSPGQGISTF.

J is TRBJ2-7 and V is TRBV19, with D perhaps matching TRBD1 (6 bases). Trimming removed 3 bases from V and 5 bases from J, with 20 bases in between. CDR3 length: 16 amino acids. Looked up from germline, CDR1 is LNHDA and CDR2 is SQIVND (reference sequence). CDR3 sequence: CASSITYLTGRDEQYF. The CDR3 nucleotides read TGTGCCAGTAGTATCACTTACCTAACAGGGCGTGACGAGCAGTACTTC.

The rearrangement links TRBV20-1 to TRBJ2-7, with D unresolved. Germline-derived CDR1 and CDR2 are DFQATT and SNEGSKA (reference sequence). This CDR3 has 11 amino acids. Trimming removed 5 bases from V and 0 bases from J, with 5 bases in between. The CDR3 region has the DNA TGCAGTGCTTACAGCTCCTACGAGCAGTACTTC. Its translation: CSAYSSYEQYF.

This chain joins TRBV5-6 and TRBJ2-7; possible D gene TRBD2, 6 bases. Germline assignment: CDR1 SGHDT and CDR2 YYEEEE. V was clipped by 4 bases and J by 2 bases, with 13 bases between them. The CDR3 loop spans 14 amino acids. CDR3 sequence: CASSPGTVPYEQYF. The CDR3 nucleotides read TGTGCCAGCAGCCCAGGGACTGTTCCCTACGAGCAGTACTTC.

The chain is built from TRBV5-1 and TRBJ1-1, with a tentative D call TRBD1 (5 bases). CDR1 SGHRS and CDR2 YFSETQ come from the germline V gene. V was trimmed by 3 bases and J by 0 bases, leaving 24 bases between them. CDR3 size: 19 residues. The CDR3 DNA is TGCGCCAGCAGCTCCAAGCGCGTTGCTTACAGGTTCATGAACACTGAAGCTTTCTTT. Its protein is CASSSKRVAYRFMNTEAFF.

The table lists this clone with a count of one. The J gene is TRBJ1-1, the V gene TRBV2; D may be TRBD1 (5 bases). V lost 9 bases to trimming and J lost 1 base, with 9 bases between them. CDR3 length: 12 amino acids. The germline gives CDR1 SNHLY, CDR2 FYNNEI. CDR3 region: CASGGGNTEAFF. CDR3 nucleotide sequence: TGTGCCAGTGGGGGGGGGAACACTGAAGCTTTCTTT.

The chain is built from TRBV2 and TRBJ2-3; D not certain. The CDR3 is 14 amino acids. The germline V and J ends were trimmed by 1 base and 2 bases, with 7 bases remaining between them. Per germline, CDR1 SNHLY and CDR2 FYNNEI. The DNA for the CDR3 is TGTGCCAGCAGTGAAGAACAGTTCACAGATACGCAGTATTTT. It translates to CASSEEQFTDTQYF.

The chain is built from TRBV6-4 and TRBJ2-1; TRBD1 aligns across 10 bases. There are 14 residues in the CDR3. With 4 bases clipped from V and 9 bases from J, the junction kept 6 bases outside the gene matches. Germline loops: CDR1 MRHNA, CDR2 SNTAGT. CDR3 nucleotide sequence: TGTGCCAGCAGTGCATCGGACAGGGGGAGTGAGCAGTTCTTC. Protein product: CASSASDRGSEQFF.

The chain recombines TRBV5-1 with TRBJ1-1; possibly TRBD1 for D (5 bases). The V end lost 4 bases, the J end lost 1 base, and 8 bases lay between the germline ends. Germline lookup yields CDR1 SGHRS and CDR2 YFSETQ. This CDR3 spans 13 amino acids. The CDR3 region is CASSLDKNTEAFF. CDR3 in DNA: TGCGCCAGCAGCCTGGACAAGAACACTGAAGCTTTCTTT.

The chain is built from TRBV4-1 and TRBJ2-7, with 12 nucleotides matching TRBD2. CDR1 is MGHRA and CDR2 is YSYEKL in the germline V gene. The CDR3 length is 15 residues. V dropped 2 bases and J dropped 4; count of bases not matched to a gene: 3. The CDR3 DNA follows: TGCGCCAGCAGCCAAACTAGCGGGGGGTATTACGAGCAGTACTTC. Translating gives CASSQTSGGYYEQYF.

The rearrangement uses TRBV7-2 and TRBJ1-5; D is perhaps TRBD1 (6 bases). The CDR3 totals 16 residues. V shed 1 base and J shed 7 bases, with 17 bases lying between them. Germline lookup yields CDR1 SGHTA and CDR2 FQGNSA. The CDR3: CASSLGPVGGGQPQHF. The CDR3 DNA is TGTGCCAGCAGCTTAGGACCCGTAGGGGGTGGACAGCCCCAGCATTTT. The whole variable domain, remainder taken from reference TRBV7-2 and TRBJ1-5, is GAGVSQSPSNKVTEKGKDVELRCDPISGHTALYWYRQSLGQGLEFLIYFQGNSAPDKSGLPSDRFSAERTGGSVSTLTIQRTQQEDSAVYLCASSLGPVGGGQPQHFGDGTRLSIL.

The gene calls are TRBV2 and TRBJ2-3, with 8 bases matching TRBD2. CDR1 and CDR2 from the germline V gene are SNHLY and FYNNEI. V dropped 6 bases and J dropped 3; count of bases not matched to a gene: 5. The CDR3 sequence is 14 residues long. As DNA, the CDR3 is TGTGCCAGCAGCTCGGGGGGGCGTACAGATACGCAGTATTTT. As protein: CASSSGGRTDTQYF.

The table lists this clone with a few counts. The chain uses TRBV15 and TRBJ1-4, with 9 bases fitting TRBD1. CDR1 is LNHNV, CDR2 YYDKDF, per germline (reference sequence). V shed 0 bases and J 5 bases; nucleotides not matched to a gene: 4. The CDR3 is made up of 16 amino acids. The CDR3 sequence: CATSRDFGTGNEKLFF. In DNA form, the CDR3 reads TGTGCCACCAGCAGAGATTTCGGGACAGGGAATGAAAAACTGTTTTTT. The entire variable domain, with the rest obtained from reference TRBV15 and TRBJ1-4, is as follows: DAMVIQNPRYQVTQFGKPVTLSCSQTLNHNVMYWYQQKSSQAPKLLFHYYDKDFNNEADTPDNFQSRRPNTSFCFLDIRSPGLGDTAMYLCATSRDFGTGNEKLFFGSGTQLSVL.

The chain is built from TRBV7-6 and TRBJ1-6, with TRBD1 matching 9 bases. CDR3 length: 16 amino acids. Germline lookup yields CDR1 SGHVS and CDR2 FNYEAQ. V was pared by 5 bases and J by 9 bases, with 11 bases of the junction left unmatched. The CDR3 here is CASSLTTGGDTSPLHF. CDR3 in DNA: TGTGCCAGCAGCCTTACCACAGGGGGCGATACTTCACCCCTCCACTTT.

This clone was seen a few times. The rearrangement joins TRBV21-1 to TRBJ1-1; the D call in the table, TRBD1, was not verified against the DNA. TRBV21-1 is listed as a pseudogene. The length of the CDR3 is 12 residues. The CDR3 sequence: CASGARATEAFF. The CDR3 DNA follows: TGTGCCAGTGGCGCCAGGGCCACTGAAGCTTTCTTT.

The chain links TRBV18 to TRBJ2-7; 7 bases fit TRBD2. Per germline, CDR1 KGHSH and CDR2 LQKENI. The CDR3 is 14 amino acids. V gave up 4 bases and J gave up 5 bases; unmatched junction bases: 8. CDR3 amino acids: CASSRLGGSHEQYF. CDR3 DNA sequence: TGTGCCAGCTCACGTTTGGGGGGGTCCCACGAGCAGTACTTC.

This clone was seen a few times. The chain recombines TRBV7-2 with TRBJ2-7, with 7 positions matching TRBD1. Germline V gene lookup returns CDR1 SGHTA and CDR2 FQGNSA. With 5 bases clipped from V and 6 bases from J, the junction kept 4 bases outside the gene matches. The CDR3 consists of 12 residues. The CDR3 DNA follows: TGTGCCAGCAGCACCCACAGGGGCGAGCAGTACTTC. Its protein product is CASSTHRGEQYF. Combining the CDR3 with reference TRBV7-2 and TRBJ2-7 gives the whole variable domain GAGVSQSPSNKVTEKGKDVELRCDPISGHTALYWYRQSLGQGLEFLIYFQGNSAPDKSGLPSDRFSAERTGGSVSTLTIQRTQQEDSAVYLCASSTHRGEQYFGPGTRLTVT.

J is TRBJ1-2 and V is TRBV27, with D possibly being TRBD1 (5 bases). The CDR3 has 14 residues. CDR1 MNHEY and CDR2 SMNVEV come from the germline V gene (reference sequence). With 4 bases removed from V and 8 bases from J, the gap between germline ends came to 17 bases. The CDR3 DNA reads as TGTGCCAGCAGTTCCACCCCAGGGTTCGACGGCTACACCTTC. Its translation is CASSSTPGFDGYTF.

V is TRBV9 and J is TRBJ2-1, with 8 bases identical to TRBD1. The CDR3 sequence is 14 residues long. Germline trimming cut 1 base from V and 8 bases from J; bases unmatched to any gene: 5. Germline assignment: CDR1 SGDLS and CDR2 YYNGEE. CDR3 DNA: TGTGCCAGCAGCGTACAGGGGGCGATCGATGAGCAGTTCTTC. It is translated as CASSVQGAIDEQFF.

The CDR3 protein is CASSLGGAEGPGDTQYF. The CDR3 DNA reads as TGTGCCAGCAGCTTAGGAGGGGCGGAGGGGCCGGGAGATACGCAGTATTTT. The chain uses TRBV7-6 and TRBJ2-3; D possibly corresponds to TRBD2 (6 bases). Germline V gene data show CDR1 as SGHVS and CDR2 as FNYEAQ. The CDR3 covers 17 residues. V lost 1 base and J lost 5, with 19 bases in between.